These T cell receptor beta chains were read from a single sample in a study of cytomegalovirus exposure and HLA in healthy donors. Clones were sequenced by immunoSEQ multiplex PCR, and TCRdb holds only the in-frame ones, with some missing. This sample has tens of thousands of clones; 80% occur once, and the top ten carry approximately 1%. Sequenced input: PBMCs. The receptors derive from a male donor in good health and CMV-seronegative. The CDR3 runs from the conserved cysteine through the conserved F or W. Each record gives: clone size, V gene, J gene, D gene, CDR3 protein, CDR3 DNA. D genes are given only for firm matches. Clone sizes are given selectively: once, few, many, or a class where the clone is expanded.

size: few
V: TRBV7-9
J: TRBJ2-2
D: TRBD2
CDR3: CASRPPSGRWPGELFF
DNA: TGTGCCAGCAGACCCCCTAGCGGGAGGTGGCCCGGGGAGCTGTTTTTT

size: -
V: TRBV5-1
J: TRBJ1-1
D: -
CDR3: CASSLVPLGEGTEAFF
DNA: TGCGCCAGCAGCTTGGTGCCGTTGGGAGAAGGCACTGAAGCTTTCTTT

size: -
V: TRBV6-5
J: TRBJ1-3
D: -
CDR3: CASRTGSSGNTIYF
DNA: TGTGCCAGCAGGACGGGGAGCTCTGGAAACACCATATATTTT

size: few
V: TRBV6-1
J: TRBJ2-1
D: TRBD1
CDR3: CASRSDRAVHNEQFF
DNA: TGTGCCAGCAGATCCGACAGGGCCGTCCACAATGAGCAGTTCTTC

size: -
V: TRBV10-2
J: TRBJ2-7
D: TRBD2
CDR3: CASRGPGTSAVTSYEQYF
DNA: TGCGCCAGCAGGGGCCCCGGGACTAGCGCCGTCACTAGCTACGAGCAGTACTTC

size: -
V: TRBV9
J: TRBJ2-2
D: -
CDR3: CASSVGHGNTGELFF
DNA: TGTGCCAGCAGCGTAGGTCACGGGAACACCGGGGAGCTGTTTTTT

size: -
V: TRBV11-2
J: TRBJ2-1
D: TRBD2
CDR3: CASSYLLAVSYNEQFF
DNA: TGTGCCAGCAGCTACCTACTAGCGGTATCCTACAATGAGCAGTTCTTC

size: -
V: TRBV4-2
J: TRBJ2-7
D: TRBD2
CDR3: CASSQDLGTTYEQYF
DNA: TGTGCCAGCAGCCAAGATCTTGGGACTACCTACGAGCAGTACTTC

size: -
V: TRBV7-2
J: TRBJ1-4
D: TRBD1
CDR3: CASSLTPGTGYEKLFF
DNA: TGTGCCAGCAGCTTAACCCCCGGGACAGGGTATGAAAAACTGTTTTTT

size: -
V: TRBV27
J: TRBJ2-7
D: TRBD2
CDR3: CASSLRGAYEQYF
DNA: TGTGCCAGCAGTTTACGGGGGGCCTACGAGCAGTACTTC

size: -
V: TRBV19
J: TRBJ2-3
D: TRBD1
CDR3: CASSQGTAPDTQYF
DNA: TGTGCCAGTAGTCAAGGGACAGCTCCAGATACGCAGTATTTT

size: -
V: TRBV6-1
J: TRBJ2-1
D: -
CDR3: CASSEPRQGGVGEQFF
DNA: TGTGCCAGCAGTGAACCAAGACAGGGCGGGGTAGGTGAGCAGTTCTTC

size: -
V: TRBV11-2
J: TRBJ2-7
D: TRBD1
CDR3: CASSPTGTASGQYF
DNA: TGTGCCAGCAGCCCTACCGGGACAGCCTCGGGGCAGTACTTC

size: -
V: TRBV10-3
J: TRBJ2-3
D: TRBD2
CDR3: CATSLSGGRTDTQYF
DNA: TGTGCCACCTCCCTTAGCGGGGGCCGCACAGATACGCAGTATTTT

size: few
V: TRBV7-9
J: TRBJ2-5
D: TRBD2
CDR3: CASSFGLVGETQYF
DNA: TGTGCCAGCAGCTTCGGACTAGTCGGAGAGACCCAGTACTTC

size: -
V: TRBV7-3
J: TRBJ2-5
D: -
CDR3: CASSLTGGGGTQYF
DNA: TGTGCCAGCAGCTTAACCGGGGGAGGGGGGACCCAGTACTTC

size: -
V: TRBV5-1
J: TRBJ2-5
D: TRBD2
CDR3: CASSLVGLAGQETQYF
DNA: TGCGCCAGCAGCTTGGTAGGACTAGCGGGACAAGAGACCCAGTACTTC

size: -
V: TRBV19
J: TRBJ2-7
D: TRBD1
CDR3: CASAGTGDYEQYF
DNA: TGTGCCAGTGCTGGGACAGGGGACTACGAGCAGTACTTC